The present entry profiles one T cell receptor (beta chain) with its context. The data were obtained in a study of blood T cell repertoires in COVID-19. The wider study: The study drew acute and convalescent COVID-19 samples from the United States, Italy and Spain. T cells, B-cell-depleted T cells, or PBMCs provided the cDNA or gDNA that served as material.

V was clipped by 0 bases and J by 7 bases; unmatched bases: 6. Looked up from germline, CDR1 is LNHNV and CDR2 is YYDKDF (reference sequence). This CDR3 has 15 residues. Methods used by the authors: Cell counts per sample came from amplifying reference gene primers. The method was immunoSEQ multiplex PCR; TCRdb's version includes in-frame clones alone and lacks a portion of them. The DNA gave D and trimming, while V, J and clone size come from that table. The sample consists of 100,000 to 120,000 clones, 80% to 90% of them appearing once. The chain combines TRBV15 with TRBJ2-1, with TRBD1 matching 7 bases. The specimen sequenced was peripheral blood. This sequence was found in a woman aged 60-75 years with acute or convalescent COVID-19. CDR3 loop: CATSRDSYRGNEQFF. The CDR3 DNA is TGTGCCACCAGCAGAGATTCTTACAGGGGTAATGAGCAGTTCTTC.